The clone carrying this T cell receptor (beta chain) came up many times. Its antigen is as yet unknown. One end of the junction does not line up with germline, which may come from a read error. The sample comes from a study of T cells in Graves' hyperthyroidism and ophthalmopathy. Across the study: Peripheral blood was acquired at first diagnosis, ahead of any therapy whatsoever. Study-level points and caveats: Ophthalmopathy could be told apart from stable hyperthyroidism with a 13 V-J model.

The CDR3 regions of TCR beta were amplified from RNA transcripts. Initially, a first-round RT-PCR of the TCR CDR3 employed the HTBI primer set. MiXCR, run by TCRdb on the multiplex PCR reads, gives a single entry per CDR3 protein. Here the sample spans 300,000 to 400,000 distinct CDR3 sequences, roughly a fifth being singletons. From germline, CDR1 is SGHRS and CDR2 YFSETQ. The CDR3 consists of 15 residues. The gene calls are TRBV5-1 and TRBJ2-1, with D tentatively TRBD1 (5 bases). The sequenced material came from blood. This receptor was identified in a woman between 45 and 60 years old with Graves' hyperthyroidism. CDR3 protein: CASSLGQSSYNEQFF. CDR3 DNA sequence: TGTGCCAGCAGCTTGGGGCAGAGCTCCTACAATGAGCAGTTCTTC.